This paragraph reports one T cell receptor beta chain. The antigen is unknown. This sample was taken from a study of T cells in Graves' hyperthyroidism and ophthalmopathy. Study findings and constraints: The majority of expanded thyroid clonotypes above 0.001 also appeared in blood. Ophthalmopathy could be told apart from stable hyperthyroidism with a 13 V-J model.

RNA transcripts gave rise to amplified TCR beta CDR3 regions. HTBI primers were used for first-round RT-PCR of the TCR CDR3. In TCRdb, the multiplex PCR reads were re-called with MiXCR into one record per CDR3 protein. The table lists about 59,000 distinct CDR3 sequences, approximately 53% of them singletons, with 3% to 4% in the top ten. The sequenced material came from blood. This TCR was sampled from a woman in her fifties or sixties with Graves' ophthalmopathy.

The CDR3 here is CSAADRYEQYF. DNA for the CDR3: TGCAGCGCCGCGGACCGCTACGAGCAGTACTTC. The V gene is TRBV29-1, the J gene TRBJ2-7; D remains unclear. CDR3 length equals 11 residues. Trimming shortened V by 7 bases and J by 3 bases, and 10 bases separated the two germline ends. Germline V gene lookup returns CDR1 SQVTM and CDR2 ANQGSEA.